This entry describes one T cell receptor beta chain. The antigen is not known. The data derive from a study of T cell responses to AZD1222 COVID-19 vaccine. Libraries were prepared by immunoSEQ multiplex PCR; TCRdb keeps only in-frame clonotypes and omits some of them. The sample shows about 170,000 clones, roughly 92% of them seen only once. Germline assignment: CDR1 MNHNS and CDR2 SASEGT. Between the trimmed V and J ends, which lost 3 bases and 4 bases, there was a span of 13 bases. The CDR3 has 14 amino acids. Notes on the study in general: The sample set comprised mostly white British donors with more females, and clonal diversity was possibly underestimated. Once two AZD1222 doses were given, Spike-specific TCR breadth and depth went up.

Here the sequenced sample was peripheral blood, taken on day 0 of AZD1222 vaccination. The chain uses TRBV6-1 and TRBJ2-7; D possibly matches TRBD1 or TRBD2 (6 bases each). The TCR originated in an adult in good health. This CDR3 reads CASSDLKGGYEQYF. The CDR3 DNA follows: TGTGCCAGCAGTGACCTAAAGGGGGGTTACGAGCAGTACTTC.